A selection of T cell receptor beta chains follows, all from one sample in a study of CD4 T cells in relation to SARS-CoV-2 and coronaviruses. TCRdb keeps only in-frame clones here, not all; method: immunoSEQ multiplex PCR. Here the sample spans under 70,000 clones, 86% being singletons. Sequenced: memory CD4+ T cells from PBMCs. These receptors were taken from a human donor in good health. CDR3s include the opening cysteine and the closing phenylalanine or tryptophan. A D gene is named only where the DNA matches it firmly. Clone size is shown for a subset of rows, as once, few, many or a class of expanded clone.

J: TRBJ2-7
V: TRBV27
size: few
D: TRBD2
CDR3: CASRSGTSVSYEQYF
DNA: TGTGCCAGCAGGTCCGGGACTAGCGTCTCCTACGAGCAGTACTTC

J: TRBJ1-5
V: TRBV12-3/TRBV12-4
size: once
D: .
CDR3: CASSFATNQPQHF
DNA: TGTGCCAGCAGTTTCGCCACCAATCAGCCCCAGCATTTT

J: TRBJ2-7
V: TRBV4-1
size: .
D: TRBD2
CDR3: CASSQDSGGRSSSYEQYF
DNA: TGCGCCAGCAGCCAAGATTCGGGCGGGAGGTCTAGCTCCTACGAGCAGTACTTC

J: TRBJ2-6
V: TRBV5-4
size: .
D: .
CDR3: CASSKQGGQSGANVLTF
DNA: TGTGCCAGCAGCAAACAGGGCGGACAATCTGGGGCCAACGTCCTGACTTTC

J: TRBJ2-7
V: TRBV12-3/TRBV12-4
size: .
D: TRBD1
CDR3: CASRGQNYEQYF
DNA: TGTGCCAGCAGGGGACAGAACTACGAGCAGTACTTC

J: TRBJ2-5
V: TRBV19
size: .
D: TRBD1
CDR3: CASSVTGVETQYF
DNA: TGTGCCAGTAGTGTGACAGGGGTGGAGACCCAGTACTTC

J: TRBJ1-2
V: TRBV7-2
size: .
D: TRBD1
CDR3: CASSLGQGTLYGYTF
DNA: TGTGCCAGCAGCCTTGGACAGGGGACCCTCTATGGCTACACCTTC

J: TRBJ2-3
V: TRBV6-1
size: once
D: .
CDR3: CASSEEVRKSTDTQYF
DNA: TGTGCCAGCAGTGAAGAGGTGAGAAAGAGCACAGATACGCAGTATTTT

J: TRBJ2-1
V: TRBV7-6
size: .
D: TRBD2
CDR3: CASSSFSTSGRALNNEQFF
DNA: TGTGCCAGCAGCTCCTTCTCGACTAGCGGGAGGGCCCTTAACAATGAGCAGTTCTTC

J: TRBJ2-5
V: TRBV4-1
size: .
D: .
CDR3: CASSWTLGETQYF
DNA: TGCGCCAGCAGCTGGACACTTGGGGAGACCCAGTACTTC

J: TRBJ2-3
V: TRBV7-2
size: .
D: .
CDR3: CASSSQGPDTQYF
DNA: TGTGCCAGCAGCAGCCAGGGGCCAGATACGCAGTATTTT

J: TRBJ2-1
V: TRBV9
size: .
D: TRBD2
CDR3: CASSATSDEQFF
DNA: TGTGCCAGCAGCGCGACTAGCGATGAGCAGTTCTTC

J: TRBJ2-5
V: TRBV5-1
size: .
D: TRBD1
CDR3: CASSPSGGMETQYF
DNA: TGCGCCAGCAGCCCCTCAGGGGGCATGGAGACCCAGTACTTC

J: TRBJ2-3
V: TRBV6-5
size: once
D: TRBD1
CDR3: CASGPWTGGTDTQYF
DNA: TGTGCCAGCGGACCGTGGACAGGGGGCACAGATACGCAGTATTTT

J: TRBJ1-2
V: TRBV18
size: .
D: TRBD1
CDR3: CASSPRGQDEQPTGGYTF
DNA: TGTGCCAGCTCACCACGCGGACAGGACGAACAACCCACGGGGGGCTACACCTTC

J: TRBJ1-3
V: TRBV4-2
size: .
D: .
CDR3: CASSQEPGTGNTIYF
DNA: TGTGCCAGCAGCCAAGAGCCAGGGACTGGAAACACCATATATTTT

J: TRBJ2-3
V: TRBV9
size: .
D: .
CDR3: CASSVFGGASENTDTQYF
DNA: TGTGCCAGCAGCGTATTCGGCGGGGCTAGCGAAAACACAGATACGCAGTATTTT

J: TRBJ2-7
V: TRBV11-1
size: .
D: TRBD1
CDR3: CASSARQGRIIREQYF
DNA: TGTGCCAGCAGCGCCCGACAGGGGAGAATAATACGGGAGCAGTACTTC

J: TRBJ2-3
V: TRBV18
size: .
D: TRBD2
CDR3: CASSRSSGRGTDTQYF
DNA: TGTGCCAGCTCACGGTCTAGCGGGAGGGGCACAGATACGCAGTATTTT

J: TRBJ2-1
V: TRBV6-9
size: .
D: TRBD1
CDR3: CASRGTADWDSSYNEQFF
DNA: TGTGCCAGCAGGGGAACCGCCGATTGGGACAGTTCCTACAATGAGCAGTTCTTC

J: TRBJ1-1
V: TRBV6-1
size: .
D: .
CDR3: CASSEHLNTEAFF
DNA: TGTGCCAGCAGTGAACACCTGAACACTGAAGCTTTCTTT

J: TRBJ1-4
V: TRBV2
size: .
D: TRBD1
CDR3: CARSAGQGIEKLFF
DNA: TGTGCCAGGAGCGCGGGACAGGGGATTGAAAAACTGTTTTTT

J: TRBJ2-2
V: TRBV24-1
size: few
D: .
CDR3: CATSDSWGGELFF
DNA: TGTGCCACCAGTGATTCTTGGGGCGGGGAGCTGTTTTTT

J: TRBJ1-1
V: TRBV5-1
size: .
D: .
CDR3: CASSRGPVNTEAFF
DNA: TGCGCCAGCAGCCGGGGACCGGTTAACACTGAAGCTTTCTTT

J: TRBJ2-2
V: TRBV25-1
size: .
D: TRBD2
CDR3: CASYTGTSGRADTGELFF
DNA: TGTGCCAGCTACACGGGGACTAGCGGGAGGGCGGACACCGGGGAGCTGTTTTTT

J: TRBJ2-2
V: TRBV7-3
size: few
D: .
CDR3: CASSLAGGELFF
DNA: TGTGCCAGCAGCTTAGCGGGCGGGGAGCTGTTTTTT

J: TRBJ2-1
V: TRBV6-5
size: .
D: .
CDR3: CASRTGPEQFF
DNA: TGTGCCAGCAGAACCGGGCCGGAGCAGTTCTTC

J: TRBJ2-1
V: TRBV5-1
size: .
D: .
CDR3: CASKNPEVYNEQFF
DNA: TGCGCCAGCAAAAACCCCGAGGTTTACAATGAGCAGTTCTTC

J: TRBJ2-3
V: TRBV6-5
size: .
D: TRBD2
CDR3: CASSGREGGTDTQYF
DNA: TGTGCCAGCAGCGGACGGGAGGGCGGCACAGATACGCAGTATTTT

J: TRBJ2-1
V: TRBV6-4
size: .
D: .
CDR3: CASSDTLILAEQFF
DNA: TGTGCCAGCAGTGACACTTTGATTCTAGCGGAGCAGTTCTTC

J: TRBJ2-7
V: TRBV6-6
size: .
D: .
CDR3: CASRSGTGSYEQYF
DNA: TGTGCCAGCAGATCCGGGACGGGAAGCTACGAGCAGTACTTC

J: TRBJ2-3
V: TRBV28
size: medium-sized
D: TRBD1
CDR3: CASRGQGSETDTQYF
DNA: TGTGCCAGCAGAGGACAGGGGTCTGAGACAGATACGCAGTATTTT

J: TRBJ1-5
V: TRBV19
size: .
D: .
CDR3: CASSRERGSNQPQHF
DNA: TGTGCCAGTTCCCGGGAACGGGGAAGCAATCAGCCCCAGCATTTT

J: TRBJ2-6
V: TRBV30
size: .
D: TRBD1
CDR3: CAWQDRGGSGANVLTF
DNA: TGTGCCTGGCAGGACAGGGGAGGTTCTGGGGCCAACGTCCTGACTTTC

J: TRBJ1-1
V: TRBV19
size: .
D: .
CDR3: CASSIVSPPKAFF
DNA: TGTGCCAGTAGTATTGTTAGTCCCCCCAAAGCTTTCTTT

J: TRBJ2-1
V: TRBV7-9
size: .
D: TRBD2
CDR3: CASSPWGSGSDNEQFF
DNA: TGTGCCAGCAGCCCATGGGGTAGCGGGAGTGACAATGAGCAGTTCTTC

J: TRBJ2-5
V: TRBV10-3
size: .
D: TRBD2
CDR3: CAISEFGTSGRKETQYF
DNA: TGTGCCATCAGTGAGTTTGGGACTAGCGGGAGGAAAGAGACCCAGTACTTC

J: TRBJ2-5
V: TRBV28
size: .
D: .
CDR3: CASSLSHPETQYF
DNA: TGTGCCAGCAGTTTATCTCATCCGGAGACCCAGTACTTC

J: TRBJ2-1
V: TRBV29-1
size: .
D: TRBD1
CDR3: CSVGRDRGIYNEQFF
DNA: TGCAGCGTTGGGAGGGACAGGGGGATCTACAATGAGCAGTTCTTC

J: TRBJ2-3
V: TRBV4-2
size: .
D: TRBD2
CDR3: CASSQLAGGADDTQYF
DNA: TGTGCCAGCAGCCAATTAGCGGGAGGGGCCGACGATACGCAGTATTTT

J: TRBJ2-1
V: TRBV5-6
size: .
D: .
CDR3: CASSLGRGPADYNEQFF
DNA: TGTGCCAGCAGCTTGGGGCGAGGCCCGGCCGACTACAATGAGCAGTTCTTC

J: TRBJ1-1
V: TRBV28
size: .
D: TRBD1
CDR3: CASSSPGQPSSGAFF
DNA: TGTGCCAGCAGCTCTCCGGGACAGCCCTCGTCTGGAGCTTTCTTT

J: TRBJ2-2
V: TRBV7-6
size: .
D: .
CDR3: CASSLGSLGAGELFF
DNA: TGTGCCAGCAGCTTAGGTTCCTTGGGGGCCGGGGAGCTGTTTTTT

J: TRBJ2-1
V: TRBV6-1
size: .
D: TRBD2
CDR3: CASSVQTSGLAGRAYNEQFF
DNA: TGTGCCAGCAGTGTCCAAACTTCGGGACTAGCGGGGAGGGCATACAATGAGCAGTTCTTC

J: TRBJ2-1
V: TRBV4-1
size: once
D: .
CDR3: CASSQEGQGGYNEQFF
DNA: TGCGCCAGCAGCCAAGAAGGGCAGGGAGGTTACAATGAGCAGTTCTTC

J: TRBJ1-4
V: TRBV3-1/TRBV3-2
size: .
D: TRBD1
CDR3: CASSRQGTEKLFF
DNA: TGTGCCAGCAGTAGACAGGGTACTGAAAAACTGTTTTTT

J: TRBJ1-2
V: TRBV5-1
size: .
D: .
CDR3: CASSHGGNNYGYTF
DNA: TGCGCCAGCTCCCATGGTGGGAATAACTATGGCTACACCTTC

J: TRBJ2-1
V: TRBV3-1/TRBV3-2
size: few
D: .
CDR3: CASSQDWYEQFF
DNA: TGTGCCAGCAGCCAAGATTGGTATGAGCAGTTCTTC

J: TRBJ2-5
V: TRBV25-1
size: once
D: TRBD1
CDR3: CASSRQGVRQETQYF
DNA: TGTGCCAGCAGCAGACAGGGTGTGAGGCAAGAGACCCAGTACTTC

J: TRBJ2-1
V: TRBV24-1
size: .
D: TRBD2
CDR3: CATSRTGTSDYNEQFF
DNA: TGTGCCACCAGTCGTACCGGGACTAGCGACTACAATGAGCAGTTCTTC

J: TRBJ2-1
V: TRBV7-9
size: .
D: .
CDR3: CASSFFGGSSYNEQFF
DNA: TGTGCCAGCAGCTTTTTTGGGGGGAGCTCCTACAATGAGCAGTTCTTC

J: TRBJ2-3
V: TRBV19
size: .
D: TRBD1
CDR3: CASSRGTGGVKDTQYF
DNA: TGTGCCAGTAGTAGGGGGACAGGGGGCGTGAAAGATACGCAGTATTTT

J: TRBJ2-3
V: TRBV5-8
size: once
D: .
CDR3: CASTSLGRSTDTQYF
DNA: TGTGCCAGCACCTCCTTAGGGCGAAGCACAGATACGCAGTATTTT

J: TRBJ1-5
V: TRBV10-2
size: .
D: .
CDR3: CASSEGENQPQHF
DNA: TGCGCCAGCAGTGAGGGGGAGAATCAGCCCCAGCATTTT